Listed below are T cell receptor beta chains from one sample, sequenced in a study of cytomegalovirus exposure and HLA in healthy donors. The method was immunoSEQ multiplex PCR; TCRdb's version includes in-frame clones alone and lacks a portion of them. The table records roughly 200,000 clones, roughly 85% of them present only once. Source material: PBMCs. These TCRs come from a woman in her 50s in good health and CMV-seronegative. Both conserved end residues are part of each CDR3. The D gene is left open where the match is weak. Rows may omit the clone size; those that give it use once, few, many or a size class.

>-|TRBV4-1|-|TRBJ2-7
TGCGCCAGCAGTCAAGAATCCGGGACATTATCCTACGAGCAGTACTTC
CASSQESGTLSYEQYF
>-|TRBV10-3|-|TRBJ1-3
TGTGCCTCCTCCCAGGCAGGGGCCTCTGGAAACACCATATATTTT
CASSQAGASGNTIYF
>-|TRBV27|-|TRBJ2-7
TGTGCCAGCAGTTGGGCCAGGGGGGCGGGCGAGCAGTACTTC
CASSWARGAGEQYF
>-|TRBV28|TRBD2|TRBJ2-5
TGTGCCAGCAGTTTATCCTTAGCGGGGGAAGAGACCCAGTACTTC
CASSLSLAGEETQYF
>-|TRBV7-2|-|TRBJ2-3
TGTGCCAGCAGCTGGGCCCCTAATACGCAGTATTTT
CASSWAPNTQYF
>-|TRBV7-9|-|TRBJ2-7
TGTGCCAGCAGCCCGGGAGCCTACGAGCAGTACTTC
CASSPGAYEQYF
>-|TRBV18|-|TRBJ2-7
TGTGCCAGCTCACCTCCTATTGTGGGAGGTTCCTACGAGCAGTACTTC
CASSPPIVGGSYEQYF
>-|TRBV5-1|-|TRBJ1-5
TGCGCCAGCAGCTTGGACGGGACATCAAATCAGCCCCAGCATTTT
CASSLDGTSNQPQHF
>few|TRBV11-2|-|TRBJ2-3
TGTGCCAGCAGCTTTCGTGCGCCAGATACGCAGTATTTT
CASSFRAPDTQYF
>once|TRBV7-2|-|TRBJ2-1
TGTGCCAGCGCAAGTCGGCGGCAGACCTACAATGAGCAGTTCTTC
CASASRRQTYNEQFF
>-|TRBV5-1|TRBD2|TRBJ2-1
TGCGCCAGCAGCGCGACTAGCGGGAGGGCCGGGGGGCAGTTCTTC
CASSATSGRAGGQFF
>-|TRBV29-1|TRBD1|TRBJ2-7
TGCAGCGTTGAAGATCACAGGGGCTTCTCCTACGAGCAGTACTTC
CSVEDHRGFSYEQYF
>-|TRBV30|-|TRBJ2-7
TGTGCCTGGAAGGGGGGGAGTTCCTACGAGCAGTACTTC
CAWKGGSSYEQYF
>-|TRBV28|TRBD1|TRBJ2-7
TGTGCCAGCAGCGCACAGGGGGTAAAGAGGAACGAGCAGTACTTC
CASSAQGVKRNEQYF
>-|TRBV5-8|-|TRBJ1-1
TGTGCCAGCCTTATAATGGTAGTCGATAGTGCTGAAGCTTTCTTT
CASLIMVVDSAEAFF
>-|TRBV7-9|TRBD1|TRBJ1-2
TGTGCCAGCAGCTTAACAGGGGTTGGGAACTATGGCTACACCTTC
CASSLTGVGNYGYTF
>-|TRBV19|TRBD1|TRBJ1-2
TGTGCCAGTAGTACCCGGGACAGGGGGTATAACTATGGCTACACCTTC
CASSTRDRGYNYGYTF
>-|TRBV28|-|TRBJ1-4
TGTGCCAGCAGTCCTATCAGGAAGGGGCGGGGGACCTCTGCAACTAATGAAAAACTGTTTTTT
CASSPIRKGRGTSATNEKLFF
>-|TRBV5-1|-|TRBJ1-1
TGCGCCAGCAGCTTGGAGCGGTTGAACACTGAAGCTTTCTTT
CASSLERLNTEAFF
>-|TRBV5-1|-|TRBJ2-5
TGCGCCAGCAGCCCCCAGGGGGGTCGAGAGACCCAGTACTTC
CASSPQGGRETQYF